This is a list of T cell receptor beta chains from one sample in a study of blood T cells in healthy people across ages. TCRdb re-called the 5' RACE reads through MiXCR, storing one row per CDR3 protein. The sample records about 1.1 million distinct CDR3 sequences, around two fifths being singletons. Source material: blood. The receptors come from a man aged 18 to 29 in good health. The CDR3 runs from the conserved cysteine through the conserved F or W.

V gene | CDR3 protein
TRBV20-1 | CSARPSQTYTSTDTQYF
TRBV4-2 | CASSQEPPWAENRPQHF
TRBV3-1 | CASSHLRVGQTEAFF
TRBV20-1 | CRGTSVGTDTQYF
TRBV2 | CASTERTGNYGYTF
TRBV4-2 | CASSQFWQVPNYGYTF
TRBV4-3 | CASSQDGGLLYNEQFF
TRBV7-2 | CASSLARDSGYEQYF
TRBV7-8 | CASSSYSGTSSPEQYF
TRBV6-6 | CASSYSASRVQETQYF
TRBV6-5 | CASRWDRGSGGYTF
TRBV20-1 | CSATDPGSPLHF
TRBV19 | CASSVRQGEIGTDTQYF
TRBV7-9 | CASSLAREKNIQYF
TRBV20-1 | CSAGQGVSGQPQHF
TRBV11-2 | CASSPTGTTQETQYF
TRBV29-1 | CSAHGNNNEQFF
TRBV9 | CASSSRGSELYGYTF
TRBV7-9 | CASSSVPGLTPSDEQYF
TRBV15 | CATSSLLPFSTDTQYF
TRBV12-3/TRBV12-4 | CASSAGRARINEQYF
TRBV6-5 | CASSYLAGETDTQYF
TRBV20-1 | CSARGTGPGGYTF
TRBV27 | CATRTVNSPLHF
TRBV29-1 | CSVVPGHSTEAFF
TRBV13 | CASSNRGLEKLFF
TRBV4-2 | CASSLNLQGYDTQYF
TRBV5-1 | CASSLWTGDTGELFF
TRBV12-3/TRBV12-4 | CASSSAGNTQYF
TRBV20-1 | CSATRGNIQYF
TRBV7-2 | CASSLAQDATGTPYEQYF
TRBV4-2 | CASSLEVSNIQYF
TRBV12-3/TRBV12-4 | CASSPTERYNEQYF
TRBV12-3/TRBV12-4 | CASSRWQGSEQYF
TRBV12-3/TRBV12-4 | CASTKAPGSGNTIYF
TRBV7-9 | CASSLAVEQAEQFF
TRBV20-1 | CSALLRVGPYEQYF
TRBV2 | CASRVGQPQPQHF
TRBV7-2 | CASSLGKDYGYTF
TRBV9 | CASSFRDSNTEAFF
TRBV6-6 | CASSYGMGELFF
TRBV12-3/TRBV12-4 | CASSLALWAGQEYNEQFF
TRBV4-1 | CASSHRPGVAGRYTQYF
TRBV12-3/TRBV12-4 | CASSSDPGRADTQYF
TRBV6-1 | CASSEETGTQYF
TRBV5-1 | CASSLEPRTGSTDTQYF
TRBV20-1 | CSAPGLGVAFF
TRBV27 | CASSSFHRGSRYEQYF
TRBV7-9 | CAGSPDPNYGYTF
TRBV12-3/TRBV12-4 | CASSLGPVAGGNNEQYF
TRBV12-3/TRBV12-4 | CASSEDTEAFF
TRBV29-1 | CSVATSRETQYF
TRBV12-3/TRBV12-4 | CASRAGSTNEKLFF
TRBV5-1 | CASSRRRTLDGYTF
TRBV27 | CASSLSPYGAGGLNEQFF
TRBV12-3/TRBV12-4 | CASSRGGFGEKLFF
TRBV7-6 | CASRGGSLNEQFF
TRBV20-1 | CSARALGNTGELFF
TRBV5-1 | CASNGDTETQYF
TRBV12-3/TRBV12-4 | CASSFGTAIQETQYF